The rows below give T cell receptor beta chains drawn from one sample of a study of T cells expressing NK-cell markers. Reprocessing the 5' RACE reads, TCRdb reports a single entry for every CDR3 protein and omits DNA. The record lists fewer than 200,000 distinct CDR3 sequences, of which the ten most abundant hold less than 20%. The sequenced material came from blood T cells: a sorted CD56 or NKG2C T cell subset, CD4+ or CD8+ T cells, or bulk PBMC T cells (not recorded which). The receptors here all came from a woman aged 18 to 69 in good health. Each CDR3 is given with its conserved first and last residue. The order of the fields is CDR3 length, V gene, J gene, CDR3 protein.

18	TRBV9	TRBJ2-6	CASSVDGLANPGANVLTF
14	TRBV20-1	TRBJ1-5	CSAVLGPLNQPQHF
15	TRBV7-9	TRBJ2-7	CASSSGQGGLYEQYF
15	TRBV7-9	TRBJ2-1	CASSTTSGRASEQFF
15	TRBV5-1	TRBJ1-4	CASSSGQGGTEKLFF
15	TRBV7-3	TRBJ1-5	CASSFPPGANQPQHF
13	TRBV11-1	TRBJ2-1	CASSFPPHNEQFF
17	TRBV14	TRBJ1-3	CASSQEERASSGNTIYF
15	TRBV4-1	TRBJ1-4	CASSQDGRGGEKLFF
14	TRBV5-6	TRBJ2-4	CASSLGLTVDIQYF
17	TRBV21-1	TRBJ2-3	CASSYILQGPSTDTQYF
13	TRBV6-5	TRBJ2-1	CASRYSGRAQQFF
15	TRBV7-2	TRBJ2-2	CASSSGQINTGELFF
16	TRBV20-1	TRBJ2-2	CSARDPHGGGTGELFF
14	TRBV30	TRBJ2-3	CASSEGNGVDTQYF
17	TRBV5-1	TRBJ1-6	CASRLVQGAQYNSPLHF
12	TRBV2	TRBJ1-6	CASKTQNSPLHF
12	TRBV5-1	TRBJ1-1	CASSFDGTEAFF
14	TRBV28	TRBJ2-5	CATCWGSAGWTQYF
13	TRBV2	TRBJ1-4	CASISSVNEKLFF
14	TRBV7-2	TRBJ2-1	CASSLAGLYHEQFF
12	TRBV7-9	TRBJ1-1	CASSLRETEAFF
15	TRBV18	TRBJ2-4	CASSPGLAGDVIQYF
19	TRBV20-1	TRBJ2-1	CSARAVAGVRQSSYNEQFF
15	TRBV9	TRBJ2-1	CASSVGGGYYNEQFF
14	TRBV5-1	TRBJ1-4	CASKMRGANEKLFF
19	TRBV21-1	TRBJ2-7	CASSKDSFLCGQGIYEQYF
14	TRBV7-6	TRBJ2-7	CASSLIQGSYEQYF
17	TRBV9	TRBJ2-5	CASSPPQDGTGSLAQYF
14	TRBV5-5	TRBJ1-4	CASSLTGSDEKLFF
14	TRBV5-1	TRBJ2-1	CASAGLAGNNEQFF
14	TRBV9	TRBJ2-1	CASSPRGADNEQFF
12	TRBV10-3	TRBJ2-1	CAIYDGNNEQFF
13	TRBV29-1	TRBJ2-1	CSVVRGLANEQFF
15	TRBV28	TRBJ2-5	CASSASGLAVETQYF
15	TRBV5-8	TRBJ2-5	CASSTGTGVFETQYF